The source of this TCR beta chain is a study of cytomegalovirus exposure and HLA in healthy donors (dated 2017 in TCRdb). Regarding the study in general: In an earlier analysis of approximately 640 of the donors, 250 to 350 Gb of sequence data and 90 million to 120 million unique TCR beta sequences from 180 million or so T cells were reported. An early release that covered more than 550 HLA-typed donors contained around 300 gigabases of sequencing data and roughly 84 million unique TCR sequences. In a later analysis, previously published TCR beta repertoires from more than 500 donors were re-analyzed and high-resolution HLA genotyping was added so that TCR occurrence patterns could be studied. The study combined high-throughput TCR immunosequencing, statistical association of individual TCRs with disease status, and machine learning to predict cytomegalovirus infection status. Rather than using new phenotypic data, the later analysis identified candidate immune exposures from TCR beta sequences and from how often those sequences occurred across donors. The study profiled the T cell repertoires of hundreds of subjects by immunosequencing and related them to cytomegalovirus serostatus. The study was designed to test whether signatures of past pathogen exposure could be identified by cataloging public T cell receptors. Besides the first cohort of around 670 subjects, a separate validation cohort made up of roughly 130 different subjects was used. Class I and class II HLA loci were covered by the typing at four-digit resolution. All discovery cohort repertoires had been generated using a single sequencing platform. An earlier analysis of 500 to 750 of the donors applied high-throughput TCR beta sequencing to assess whether each TCR beta V gene segment acted as functional or pseudogenic. The number of donors typed differed by locus, with roughly 629-640 for A, B, C, DRB1 and DQB1, 522 for DQA1, nearly 610 for DPA1, and around 430 for DPB1. A later genetic analysis took genome-wide SNP genotypes for about 60% of the roughly 670 donors and used that subset as a discovery cohort. The genetic ancestry cluster associated with self-reported Caucasian donors included 81% of the roughly 360 genotyped donors. Four to six DR-DQ haplotypes were handled as single units for association and clustering, since linkage in the cohort was strong. Donor age, sex, ethnicity and CMV serostatus were collected together with the repertoire data. Across around 400 genotyped donors of the cohort, an average of approximately 240,000 unique TCR beta nucleotide sequences per donor were sequenced, and roughly 20% of those sequences were non-productive.

Summary of the overall study and its limitations: Because the 87-base-pair reads could not distinguish some IMGT-functional V segments, including TRBV6-2 and TRBV6-3, those segments were excluded. Immune exposure information for the cohort was limited to CMV serostatus. A total of 164 TCR beta chains were listed by the study as associated with cytomegalovirus. Sequencing depth was assumed to be roughly uniform across donors in the presence/absence analyses, though that assumption may not hold. In this cohort, only TCR beta chains were sequenced, and detectable features were limited by the absence of alpha or paired-chain data. The earlier analysis of 587 of the donors excluded fewer than 20 rarely observed V segments, including chromosome 9 orphons, because counts were too low. In a later analysis, several top co-occurrence clusters were reported to appear linked to parvovirus B19, influenza, CMV and Epstein-Barr virus. The classifier was reported to diagnose cytomegalovirus status with high specificity and sensitivity in both the original and validation cohorts. Specific HLA alleles were associated with over 15,000 TCR beta sequences at a false discovery rate of 0.05 in a later analysis. According to a later analysis, TCR association rates differed among HLA loci, with DRB1 alleles showing the most associated TCRs and HLA-C alleles showing the fewest. In vitro tests confirmed that a few of the cytomegalovirus-associated TCR beta chains recognize cytomegalovirus antigens. When HLA alleles, especially DR and DQ, strongly co-occurred, attributing TCR associations to individual alleles was difficult. Correlated functional status among segregating V segments might be attributable to linkage disequilibrium, but an unknown experimental factor could not be ruled out. It was suggested by the authors that the approach could potentially be generalized to other disease states and immunological phenotypes. Because some donors lacked HLA typing at each locus, the association tests relied only on the typed subset. An earlier analysis of approximately 530 of the donors showed that most TCR beta V segments appeared in productive rearrangements either about 87% or about 30% of the time, which broadly matched IMGT annotations. A later analysis found that most CMV-associated TCR beta chains appeared HLA-restricted, with HLA associations seemingly driven largely by CMV exposure. A cluster of highly shared sequence variants was judged likely to represent a technical artifact of the sequencing pipeline. A further reported finding was that TCR beta sequences accurately predicted the HLA-A and HLA-B alleles for most subjects in the first cohort. In a later genetic analysis, fewer N-insertions in productive TCRs were reported among donors in an Asian-associated ancestry cluster than the roughly 700-donor mean. In a later analysis, HLA-associated TCR beta chains showed more clonal expansion and lower generation probabilities than non-associated chains that were equally common. Across donors, most TCR sequences were observed very rarely, whereas some public TCRs were present in many individuals. An association between a missense DCLRE1C variant and V-gene and J-gene trimming of TCR beta chains was found in a later genetic analysis and replicated in an independent cohort.

On this clone itself: The clone's antigen remains unknown. One base away there is no much larger clone; base qualities are not given.

Libraries were built with the immunoSEQ multiplex PCR assay. For the multiplex PCR, a mixture combining 60 forward primers for TCR Vbeta segments and 13 reverse primers for TCR Jbeta segments was used. A multiplex PCR assay on genomic DNA amplified the CDR3 region of rearranged TCR beta genes. The Illumina HiSeq System was used to sequence the amplified TCR beta libraries as 87-base-pair reads. Turning to the authors' computational methods: In a later analysis, tens of millions of unique TCR beta chains were counted across the approximately 670 repertoires, and roughly 11 million of these chains were shared by at least two donors. Raw reads were error-corrected and collapsed into unique sequences with a nearest-neighbor algorithm that merged closely related sequences to remove PCR and sequencing errors. To assign V, D and J gene segments, CDR3 sequences were aligned to IMGT reference sequences. For a sequence to be retained, at least a six-nucleotide match to both a V gene segment and a J gene segment was required. Rearrangements were called productive when the CDR3 lacked stop codons and stayed in frame with V and J; all others were non-productive. CDR3 was defined by IMGT convention, running from the second conserved V-encoded cysteine to the conserved J-encoded phenylalanine. In an earlier analysis of roughly 610 of the donors, sequences lacking an unambiguous match to a single V gene segment were excluded. An earlier analysis of fewer than 750 of the donors called V segments functional above 56.7% productive rearrangements and segregating when the between-donor standard deviation exceeded 5%. To diagnose cytomegalovirus status from the catalog of TCR beta chain sequences, a statistical classification framework was built. V and J gene assignment, in a later analysis, came from comparing TCR nucleotide sequences with IMGT/GENE-DB human TR gene sequences. The TCRdist pipeline was used in a later analysis to assign CDR3 sequences and most-parsimonious VDJ recombination scenarios. In a later analysis, each TCR beta chain was defined by its CDR3 amino acid sequence together with its V-gene family, and reads without a unique V-gene family were excluded. As a way to deal with suspected cross-contamination and a sequencing artifact, a later analysis dropped 450 to 600 nucleotide sequences that were highly shared and had low generation probability. In a later analysis, a clonal expansion index was calculated for each public chain from normalized within-repertoire ranks of inferred template counts. A later analysis computed generation probabilities with a VDJ recombination model fitted to out-of-frame rearrangements, and checked the results against IGoR. Hypergeometric tests were used in a later analysis to score TCR-TCR, TCR-HLA and TCR-CMV co-occurrence, with a repertoire-size bias correction applied to the TCR pairs. False discovery rates were estimated in a later analysis by permuting HLA or CMV assignments 20 times. In a later analysis, co-occurring TCRs were grouped using DBSCAN, with TCRdist sequence similarity added in when clustering inside HLA-allele-positive subsets. For co-occurrence clustering, repertoires with fewer than 30,000 or more than 120,000 public chains were excluded, along with a handful of repertoires with anomalous nucleotide sharing. TCRdb retrieved this table from immuneACCESS and kept in-frame rearrangements only. Not all clones are present; in checked studies, unresolved V genes account for under half, and no reason is known for the remainder. D and trimming were read from the DNA, whereas the V and J calls and clone size are those reported in that table. The sample table holds under 250,000 clones, of which around four fifths were seen once. The top ten constitute more than 8.5% of the sample.

Spanning cysteine to phenylalanine, the CDR3 consists of 16 amino acids. The retained sequence is limited to the CDR3, 48 bases, with the frame set at the first base. The V and J ends are trimmed by 5 bases and 0 bases, leaving 16 bases between them. The germline V gene encodes CDR1 SNHLY and CDR2 FYNNEI. The cohort comprised 710 or so healthy bone marrow donors. At the time of sampling, every cohort member was nominally healthy, though immune exposures that went unrecorded were likely present. The donor was CMV seropositive and belonged to the group of some 290 seropositive cohort members. Every donor gave a peripheral blood sample, and the peripheral blood mononuclear cells from that sample were used for TCR beta sequencing. The Qiagen DNeasy Blood Extraction Kit was used to extract genomic DNA from the blood cell samples.

Recombination linked TRBV2 to TRBJ1-1; TRBD1 is a weak D gene call, 5 bases matching. Sequencing input: PBMCs. The TCR was taken from a woman aged 50 to 65 in good health and CMV-seropositive. CDR3 loop: CASSIGQGRMNTEAFF. The bases are TGTGCCAGCAGTATTGGGCAGGGAAGAATGAACACTGAAGCTTTCTTT. Here the CDR3 is joined to the reference TRBV2 and TRBJ1-1 genes, and the full variable domain is: EPEVTQTPSHQVTQMGQEVILRCVPISNHLYFYWYRQILGQKVEFLVSFYNNEISEKSEIFDDQFSVERPDGSNFTLKIRSTKLEDSAMYFCASSIGQGRMNTEAFFGQGTRLTVV.